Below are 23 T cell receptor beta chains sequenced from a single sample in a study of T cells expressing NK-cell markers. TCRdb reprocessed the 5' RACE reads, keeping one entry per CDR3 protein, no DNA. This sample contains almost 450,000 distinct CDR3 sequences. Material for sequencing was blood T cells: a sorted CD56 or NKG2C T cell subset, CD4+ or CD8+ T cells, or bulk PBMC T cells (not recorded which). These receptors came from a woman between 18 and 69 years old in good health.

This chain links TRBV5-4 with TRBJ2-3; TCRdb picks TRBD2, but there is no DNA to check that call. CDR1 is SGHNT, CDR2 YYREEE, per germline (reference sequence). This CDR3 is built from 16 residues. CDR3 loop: CASSLESSGGSDTQYF.

The CDR3 protein is CASSYGLGTGPLDEKLFF. The chain carries TRBV6-5 and TRBJ1-4; TCRdb outputs TRBD1, but without DNA this stays unchecked. The CDR3 sequence is 18 residues long. Germline lookup yields CDR1 MNHEY and CDR2 SVGAGI.

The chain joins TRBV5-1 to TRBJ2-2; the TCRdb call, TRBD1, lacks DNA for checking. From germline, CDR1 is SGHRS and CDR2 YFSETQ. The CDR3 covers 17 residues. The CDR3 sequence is CASSLDSVGQGYGELFF.

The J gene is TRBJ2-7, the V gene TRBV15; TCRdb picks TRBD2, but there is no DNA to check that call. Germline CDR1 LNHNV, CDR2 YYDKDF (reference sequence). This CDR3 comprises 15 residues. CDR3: CATSSAGLAKYEQYF.

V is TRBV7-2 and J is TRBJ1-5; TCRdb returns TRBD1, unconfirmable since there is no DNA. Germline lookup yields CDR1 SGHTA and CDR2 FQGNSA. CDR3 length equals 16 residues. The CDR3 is CASSSRQGSNNQPQHF.

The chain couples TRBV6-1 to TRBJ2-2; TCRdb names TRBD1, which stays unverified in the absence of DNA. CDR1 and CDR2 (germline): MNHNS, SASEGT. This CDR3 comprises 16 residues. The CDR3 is CASSQKGGRSTGELFF.

The CDR3 region is CASSQDSGLYNEQFF. This sequence joins TRBV4-3 and TRBJ2-1; TCRdb's D call, TRBD2, is unchecked because there is no DNA. The germline CDR1 and CDR2 sequences are LGHNA and YSLEER. The CDR3 consists of 15 residues.

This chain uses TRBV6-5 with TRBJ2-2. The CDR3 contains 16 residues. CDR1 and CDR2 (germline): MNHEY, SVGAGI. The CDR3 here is CASSYVAYPNTGELFF.

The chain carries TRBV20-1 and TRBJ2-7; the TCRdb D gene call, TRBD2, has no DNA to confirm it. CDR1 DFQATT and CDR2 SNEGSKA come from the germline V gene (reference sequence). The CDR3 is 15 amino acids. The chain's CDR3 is CSARDTPSGVGEQYF.

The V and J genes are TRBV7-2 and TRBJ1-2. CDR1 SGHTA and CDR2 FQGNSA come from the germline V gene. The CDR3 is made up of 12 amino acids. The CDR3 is CASTHRRDGYTF.

The CDR3 protein is CASSGDRGRAEAFF. The chain has TRBV2 and TRBJ1-1; checking the TCRdb D call of TRBD1 is not possible without DNA. CDR1 and CDR2 from the germline V gene are SNHLY and FYNNEI. This CDR3 contains 14 residues. The variable domain in full, completed from reference TRBV2 and TRBJ1-1, reads EPEVTQTPSHQVTQMGQEVILRCVPISNHLYFYWYRQILGQKVEFLVSFYNNEISEKSEIFDDQFSVERPDGSNFTLKIRSTKLEDSAMYFCASSGDRGRAEAFFGQGTRLTVV.

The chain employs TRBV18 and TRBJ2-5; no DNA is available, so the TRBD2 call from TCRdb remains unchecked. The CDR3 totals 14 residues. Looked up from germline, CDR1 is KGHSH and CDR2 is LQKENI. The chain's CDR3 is CASSPRGQQETQYF.

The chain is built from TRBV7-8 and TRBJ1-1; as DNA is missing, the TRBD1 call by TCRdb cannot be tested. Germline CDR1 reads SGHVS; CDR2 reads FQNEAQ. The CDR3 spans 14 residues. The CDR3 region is CASSLGPENTEAFF. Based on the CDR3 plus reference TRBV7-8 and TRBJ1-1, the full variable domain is GAGVSQSPRYKVAKRGQDVALRCDPISGHVSLFWYQQALGQGPEFLTYFQNEAQLDKSGLPSDRFFAERPEGSVSTLKIQRTQQEDSAVYLCASSLGPENTEAFFGQGTRLTVV.

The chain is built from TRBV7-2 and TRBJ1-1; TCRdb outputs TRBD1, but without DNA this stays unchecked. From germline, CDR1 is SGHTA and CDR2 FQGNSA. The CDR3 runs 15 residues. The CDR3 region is CASSSTGVQNTEAFF.

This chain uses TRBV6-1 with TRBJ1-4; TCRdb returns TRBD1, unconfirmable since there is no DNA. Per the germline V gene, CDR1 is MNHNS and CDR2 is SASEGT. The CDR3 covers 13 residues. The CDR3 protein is CASSGTANEKLFF.

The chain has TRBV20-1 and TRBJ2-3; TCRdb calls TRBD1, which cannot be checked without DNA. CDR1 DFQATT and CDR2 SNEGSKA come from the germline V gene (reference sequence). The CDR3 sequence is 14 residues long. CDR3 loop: CSAPGQGRTDTQYF.

The CDR3 sequence is CASSHRGPLYTNEQFF. V is TRBV6-2 or TRBV6-3 and J is TRBJ2-1; TCRdb indicates TRBD1, and absent DNA this call remains unverified. This CDR3 comprises 16 residues. Germline V CDR1 and CDR2: MNHEY, SVGEGT.

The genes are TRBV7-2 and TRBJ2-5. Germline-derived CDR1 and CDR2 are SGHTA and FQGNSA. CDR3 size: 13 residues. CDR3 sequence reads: CASTLNPMGTQYF.

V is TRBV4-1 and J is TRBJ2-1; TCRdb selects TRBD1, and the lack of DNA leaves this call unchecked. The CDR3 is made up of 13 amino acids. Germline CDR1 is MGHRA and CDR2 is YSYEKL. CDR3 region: CASSQWAQGARVF.

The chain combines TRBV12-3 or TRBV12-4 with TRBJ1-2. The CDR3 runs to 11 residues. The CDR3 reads CATLRRGGYTF.

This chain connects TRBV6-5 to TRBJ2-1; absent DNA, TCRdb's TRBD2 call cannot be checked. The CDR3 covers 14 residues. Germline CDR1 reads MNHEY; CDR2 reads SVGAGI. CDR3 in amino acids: CASSHLAGNNEQFF.

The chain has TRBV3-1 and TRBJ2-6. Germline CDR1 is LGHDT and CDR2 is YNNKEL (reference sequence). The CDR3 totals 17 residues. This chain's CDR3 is CASSQYEEMAGANVLTF. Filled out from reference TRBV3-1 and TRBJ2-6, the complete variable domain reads DTAVSQTPKYLVTQMGNDKSIKCEQNLGHDTMYWYKQDSKKFLKIMFSYNNKELIINETVPNRFSPKSPDKAHLNLHINSLELGDSAVYFCASSQYEEMAGANVLTFGAGSRLTVL.

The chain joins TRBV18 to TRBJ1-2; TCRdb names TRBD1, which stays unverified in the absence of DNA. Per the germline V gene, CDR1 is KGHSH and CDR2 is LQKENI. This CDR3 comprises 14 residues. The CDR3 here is CASSLTDPLSGYTF.